One sample yielded the 14 T cell receptor beta chains listed below, sequenced in a study of cytomegalovirus exposure and HLA in healthy donors. This PCR relied on a set of 60 Vbeta primers and 13 Jbeta primers. The table came from immunoSEQ multiplex PCR; TCRdb's copy has only in-frame clones and leaves some out. The repertoire has around 86,000 clones, around 80% of them found once; the top ten carry 2.5% to 3%. The sequenced material came from PBMCs. Receptors originate from a man aged 50 to 59 in good health and CMV-seropositive.

In its sample, this clone was seen a few times. The rearrangement joins TRBV7-2 to TRBJ2-4; 9 bases match TRBD1. V was clipped by 2 bases and J by 8 bases; unmatched bases: 10. CDR1 is SGHTA and CDR2 is FQGNSA in the germline V gene. The CDR3 extends over 16 amino acids. CDR3: CASSLLSGGQGDIQYF. The DNA for the CDR3 is TGTGCCAGCAGCTTACTATCGGGGGGACAGGGAGACATTCAGTACTTC.

The chain has TRBV7-3 and TRBJ2-5, with a weak D call TRBD2 (7 bases). CDR1 SGHTA and CDR2 FQGTGA come from the germline V gene. This CDR3 spans 16 amino acids. Trimming cost V 6 bases and J 3 bases, with 20 bases left between them. For the CDR3, the DNA is TGTGCCAGCAGTTTATCCCCGGGGGGCTTCGAAGAGACCCAGTACTTC. As protein: CASSLSPGGFEETQYF.

The J gene is TRBJ2-2, the V gene TRBV7-9, with D uncertain. Deletions cut 2 bases from V and 5 bases from J, with 3 bases between. CDR3 length equals 12 residues. In germline, CDR1 is SEHNR, CDR2 FQNEAQ (reference sequence). CDR3 amino acids: CASSLQTGELFF. DNA of the CDR3: TGTGCCAGCAGCTTACAGACCGGGGAGCTGTTTTTT.

This chain connects TRBV20-1 to TRBJ2-7, with TRBD2 identical over 10 bases. Germline V gene data show CDR1 as DFQATT and CDR2 as SNEGSKA (reference sequence). This CDR3 spans 11 amino acids. The CDR3: CAGTSADEQYF. The CDR3 nucleotides read TGCGCAGGGACTAGCGCCGACGAGCAGTACTTC.

The rearrangement joins TRBV15 to TRBJ1-5; 10 positions match TRBD1. The CDR3 loop spans 14 amino acids. Unmatched junction bases numbered 1, after V lost 3 bases and J lost 5 bases. Germline CDR1 and CDR2: LNHNV and YYDKDF (reference sequence). Here the CDR3 DNA reads TGTGCCACCAGCAGGGACAGGGGGGATCAGCCCCAGCATTTT. Residues: CATSRDRGDQPQHF.

The chain couples TRBV5-6 to TRBJ2-7; 13 nucleotides line up with TRBD2. The CDR3 loop spans 15 amino acids. CDR1 SGHDT and CDR2 YYEEEE come from the germline V gene. Trimming took 4 bases from V and 3 from J; bases not matched to a gene: 4. CDR3 DNA: TGTGCCAGCAGCGATGGACTAGCGGGAGTCTACGAGCAGTACTTC. This gives the protein CASSDGLAGVYEQYF.

This clone was counted only a few times. The V gene is TRBV11-2, the J gene TRBJ2-5; D is ambiguous. The CDR3 length is 14 residues. V lost 5 bases to trimming and J lost 5 bases, with 15 bases between them. Looked up from germline, CDR1 is SGHAT and CDR2 is FQNNGV. CDR3 amino acids: CASSLSSVRETQYF. The CDR3 coding sequence is TGTGCCAGCAGCCTAAGCAGCGTTCGGGAGACCCAGTACTTC. Drawing the rest from reference TRBV11-2 and TRBJ2-5, the complete variable domain is EAGVAQSPRYKIIEKRQSVAFWCNPISGHATLYWYQQILGQGPKLLIQFQNNGVVDDSQLPKDRFSAERLKGVDSTLKIQPAKLEDSAVYLCASSLSSVRETQYFGPGTRLLVL.

This clone was seen a single time. This chain's CDR3 is CSVRKQETQYF. CDR3 DNA sequence: TGCAGCGTGAGAAAACAAGAGACCCAGTACTTC. The gene calls are TRBV29-1 and TRBJ2-5; D is unclear. Trimming cost V 6 bases and J 2 bases, with 7 bases left between them. The CDR3 extends over 11 amino acids. Germline CDR1 reads SQVTM; CDR2 reads ANQGSEA.

The genes are TRBV11-3 and TRBJ2-1; 7 nucleotides line up with TRBD2. Looked up from germline, CDR1 is SGHNT and CDR2 is YENEEA. Trimming cost V 0 bases and J 1 base; bases outside gene matches: 9. This CDR3 comprises 18 residues. CDR3: CASSLDLSGGRSYNEQFF. The CDR3 DNA reads TGTGCCAGCAGCTTAGATTTATCAGGCGGGAGATCCTACAATGAGCAGTTCTTC.

This chain uses TRBV11-3 with TRBJ2-1; 11 bases agree with TRBD2. The CDR3 spans 15 residues. The V segment lost 6 bases and the J segment 7 bases; nucleotides outside the gene matches: 8. Per germline, CDR1 SGHNT and CDR2 YENEEA. As DNA, the CDR3 is TGTGCCAGCAGTTTGGGACTAGCGGCTTGGAATGAGCAGTTCTTC. Its translation: CASSLGLAAWNEQFF.

The chain has TRBV6-1 and TRBJ1-1, with D hard to call. Germline V lookup: CDR1 MNHNS, CDR2 SASEGT. The V end lost 5 bases, the J end lost 0 bases, and 10 bases lay between the germline ends. This CDR3 is built from 14 residues. The CDR3 DNA is TGTGCCAGCAGTATTGCACTTATGAACACTGAAGCTTTCTTT. Translated, it gives CASSIALMNTEAFF.

This clone was seen more than once but under ten times. The chain has TRBV5-1 and TRBJ2-1; 11 nucleotides align to TRBD2. Germline values: CDR1 SGHRS, CDR2 YFSETQ. The CDR3 spans 18 residues. Trimming removed 4 bases from V and 0 bases from J; junction bases left unmatched: 9. The CDR3 DNA reads as TGCGCCAGCAGCAGGGAGGGACTAGCGGTGAGCTCCTACAATGAGCAGTTCTTC. It encodes CASSREGLAVSSYNEQFF.

J is TRBJ2-1 and V is TRBV5-5; 9 bases map to TRBD1. J lost 6 bases, V lost 4 bases, and 14 bases had no gene match. CDR1 and CDR2 (germline): SGHKS, YYEKEE (reference sequence). The CDR3 consists of 17 residues. CDR3 DNA: TGTGCCAGCAGCAACCGGGACAGGGTAATTCAAGGCAATGAGCAGTTCTTC. It codes for CASSNRDRVIQGNEQFF.

V and J are TRBV10-3 and TRBJ1-2, with D unresolved. The CDR3 spans 16 residues. Trimming left V 7 bases short and J 0 bases short, with 18 bases between. Germline lookup yields CDR1 ENHRY and CDR2 SYGVKD. The CDR3 nucleotides read TGTGCCATCACTACGCGAGACGGAGGAGCTAACTATGGCTACACCTTC. Protein: CAITTRDGGANYGYTF.